What follows is one TCR beta chain and its context. The sample is drawn from a study of T cell repertoires in cytomegalovirus infection. Germline CDR1 SGDLS, CDR2 YYNGEE. The CDR3 consists of 17 residues. Between the trimmed V and J ends, which lost 1 base and 2 bases, there was a span of 18 bases. TCRdb recomputed calls from the reads with MiXCR, one row per CDR3 protein. This repertoire shows under 600,000 distinct CDR3 sequences, approximately 16% found once; its top ten account for more than 20%. This TCR came from a human donor in good health (CMV status not recorded). Some clones in this sample may be carry-over from other donors' samples. This rearrangement joins TRBV9 to TRBJ1-1; TRBD1 is a possible D gene (6 bases). Sequencing was done on a sample of CD8+ T cells from PBMCs. The CDR3, as DNA: TGTGCCAGCAGCGTAATGGTGGCAGGGGCTTTAAACACTGAAGCTTTCTTT. Translated, it gives CASSVMVAGALNTEAFF.